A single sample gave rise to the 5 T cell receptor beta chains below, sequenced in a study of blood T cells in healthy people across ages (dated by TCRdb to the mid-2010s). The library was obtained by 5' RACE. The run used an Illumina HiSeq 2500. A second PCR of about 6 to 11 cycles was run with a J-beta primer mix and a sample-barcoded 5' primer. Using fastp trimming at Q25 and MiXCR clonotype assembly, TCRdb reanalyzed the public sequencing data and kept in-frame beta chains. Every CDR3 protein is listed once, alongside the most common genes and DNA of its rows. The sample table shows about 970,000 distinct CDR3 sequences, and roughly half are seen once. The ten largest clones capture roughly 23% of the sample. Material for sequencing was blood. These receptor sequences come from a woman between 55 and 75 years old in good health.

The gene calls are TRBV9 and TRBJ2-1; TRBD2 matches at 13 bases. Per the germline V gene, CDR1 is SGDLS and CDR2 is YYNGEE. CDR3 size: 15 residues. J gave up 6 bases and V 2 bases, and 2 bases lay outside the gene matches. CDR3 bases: TGTGCCAGCAGCGTCCGGACTAGCGGGAGCAATGAGCAGTTCTTC. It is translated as CASSVRTSGSNEQFF.

As DNA, the CDR3 is TGTGCCAGCAGCCAAGATCAGACCCCCTACGAGCAGTACTTC. Its translation is CASSQDQTPYEQYF. The chain links TRBV4-2 to TRBJ2-7; D remains unclear. The CDR3 runs 14 residues. V gave up 0 bases and J gave up 2 bases, with 8 bases separating them. The germline V gene encodes CDR1 LGHNA and CDR2 YNFKEQ.

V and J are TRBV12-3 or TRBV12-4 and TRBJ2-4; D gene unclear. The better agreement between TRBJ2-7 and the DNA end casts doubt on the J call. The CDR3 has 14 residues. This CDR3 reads CASRSNTAPYEQYF. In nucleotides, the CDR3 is TGTGCCAGCAGGTCGAATACTGCCCCCTACGAGCAGTACTTC.

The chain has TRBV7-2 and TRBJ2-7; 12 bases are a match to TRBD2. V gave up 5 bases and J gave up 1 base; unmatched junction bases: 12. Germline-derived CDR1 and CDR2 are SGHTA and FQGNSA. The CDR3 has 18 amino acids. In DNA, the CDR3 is TGTGCCAGCAGCGTACGTATCAGACTAGCGGGAGCATCCTACGAGCAGTACTTC. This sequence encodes CASSVRIRLAGASYEQYF.

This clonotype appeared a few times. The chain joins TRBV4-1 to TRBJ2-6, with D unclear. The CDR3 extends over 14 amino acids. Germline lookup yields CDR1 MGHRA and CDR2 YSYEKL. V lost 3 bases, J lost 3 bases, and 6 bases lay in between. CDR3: CASSHTDGANVLTF. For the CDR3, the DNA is TGCGCCAGCAGCCACACCGATGGGGCCAACGTCCTGACTTTC.